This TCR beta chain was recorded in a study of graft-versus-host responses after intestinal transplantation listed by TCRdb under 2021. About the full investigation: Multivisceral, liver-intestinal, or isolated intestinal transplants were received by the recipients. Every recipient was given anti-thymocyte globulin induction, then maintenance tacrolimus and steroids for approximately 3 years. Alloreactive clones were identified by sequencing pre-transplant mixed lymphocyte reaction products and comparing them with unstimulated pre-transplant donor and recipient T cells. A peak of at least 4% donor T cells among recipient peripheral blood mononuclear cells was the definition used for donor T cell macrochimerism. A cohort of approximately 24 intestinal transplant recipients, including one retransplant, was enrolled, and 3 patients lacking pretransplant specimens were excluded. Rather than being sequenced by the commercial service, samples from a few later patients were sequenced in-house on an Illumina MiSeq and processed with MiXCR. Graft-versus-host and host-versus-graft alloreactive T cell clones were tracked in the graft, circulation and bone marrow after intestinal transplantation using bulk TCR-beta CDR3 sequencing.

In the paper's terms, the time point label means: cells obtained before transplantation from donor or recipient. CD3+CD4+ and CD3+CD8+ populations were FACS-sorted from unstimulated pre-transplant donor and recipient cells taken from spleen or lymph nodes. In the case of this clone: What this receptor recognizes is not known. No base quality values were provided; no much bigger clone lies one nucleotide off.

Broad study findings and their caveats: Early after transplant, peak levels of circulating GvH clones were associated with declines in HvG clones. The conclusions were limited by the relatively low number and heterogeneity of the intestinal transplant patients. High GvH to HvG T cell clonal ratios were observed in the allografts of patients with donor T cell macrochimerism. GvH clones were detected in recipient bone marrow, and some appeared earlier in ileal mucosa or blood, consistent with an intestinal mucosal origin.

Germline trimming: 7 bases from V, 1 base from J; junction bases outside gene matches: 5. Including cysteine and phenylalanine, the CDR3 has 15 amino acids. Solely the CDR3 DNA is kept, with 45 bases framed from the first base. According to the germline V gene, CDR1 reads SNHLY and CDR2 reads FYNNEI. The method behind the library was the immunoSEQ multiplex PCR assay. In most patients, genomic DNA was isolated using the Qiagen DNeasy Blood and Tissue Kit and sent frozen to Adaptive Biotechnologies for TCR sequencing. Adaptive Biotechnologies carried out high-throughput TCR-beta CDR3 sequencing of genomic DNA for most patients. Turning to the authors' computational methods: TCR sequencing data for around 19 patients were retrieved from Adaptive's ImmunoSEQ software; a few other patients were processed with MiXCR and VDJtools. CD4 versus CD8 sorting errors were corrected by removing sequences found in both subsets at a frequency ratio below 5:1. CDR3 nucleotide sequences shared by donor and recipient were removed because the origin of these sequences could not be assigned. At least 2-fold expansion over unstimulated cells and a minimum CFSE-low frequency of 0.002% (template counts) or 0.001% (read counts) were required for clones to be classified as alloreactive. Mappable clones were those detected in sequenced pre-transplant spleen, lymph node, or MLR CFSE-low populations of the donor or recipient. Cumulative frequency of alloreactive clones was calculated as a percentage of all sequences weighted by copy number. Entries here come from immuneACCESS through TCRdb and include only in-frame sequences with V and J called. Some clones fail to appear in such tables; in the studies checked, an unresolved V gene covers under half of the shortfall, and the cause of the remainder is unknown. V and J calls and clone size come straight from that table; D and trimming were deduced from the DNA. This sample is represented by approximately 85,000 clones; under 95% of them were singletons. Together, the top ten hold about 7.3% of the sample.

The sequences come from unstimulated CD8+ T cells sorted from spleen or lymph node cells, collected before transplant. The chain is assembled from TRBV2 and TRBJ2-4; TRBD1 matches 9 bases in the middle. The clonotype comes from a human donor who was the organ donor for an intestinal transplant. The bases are TGTGCCAGCACCGGGACAGGGCTTGCCAAAAACATTCAGTACTTC. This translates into CASTGTGLAKNIQYF.